This T cell receptor (beta chain) came from a study of cytomegalovirus exposure and HLA in healthy donors. Remarks on this clone: Its antigen remains unidentified.

General study results and limits: It was reported that TCR beta sequences correctly inferred the HLA-A and HLA-B alleles for most subjects. In a later analysis, TCR beta V- and J-gene trimming showed a link to a missense DCLRE1C variant.

The primer mix had 60 Vbeta and 13 Jbeta primers. Libraries were prepared by immunoSEQ multiplex PCR; TCRdb keeps only in-frame clonotypes and omits some of them. The repertoire holds under 200,000 clones, with about 68% as singletons. Sample: PBMCs. This receptor was taken from a female donor in good health and CMV-seronegative.

This CDR3 is CASSLADRGHWSNQPQHF. CDR3 in DNA: TGTGCCAGCAGCTTAGCGGACAGGGGACATTGGAGCAATCAGCCCCAGCATTTT. The chain combines TRBV7-2 with TRBJ1-5; 9 bases fit TRBD1. Germline-derived CDR1 and CDR2 are SGHTA and FQGNSA. V was pared by 0 bases and J by 1 base, with 7 bases of the junction left unmatched. This CDR3 contains 18 residues.